This TCR beta chain was sequenced for a study of T cells in Graves' hyperthyroidism and ophthalmopathy. Across the study: Peripheral blood was acquired at first diagnosis, ahead of any therapy whatsoever.

This clonotype was observed many times. Its target is not known. Reasons for excluding patients were uncontrolled infection, other autoimmune disease, pregnancy or lactation. Overall study results and limits: In the blood, most expanded thyroid clonotypes above 0.001 appeared as well. The model foresaw ophthalmopathy a median roughly 6 months prior to onset.

RNA transcripts were the template for amplifying TCR beta CDR3 regions. Primed by the HTBI set, a first-round RT-PCR was run on the TCR CDR3. A single record per CDR3 protein comes from TCRdb applying MiXCR to the multiplex PCR reads. The profile covers fewer than 750,000 distinct CDR3 sequences, with about 14% appearing a single time and roughly an eighth taken by the ten largest. The sample consisted of blood. This receptor was obtained from a woman aged 45-65 years with Graves' ophthalmopathy.

CDR3 region: CASSLQGKDTEAFF. The CDR3 DNA is TGTGCCAGCAGCTTACAGGGAAAGGACACTGAAGCTTTCTTT. The chain uses TRBV2 and TRBJ1-1; TRBD1 is a possible D gene (6 bases). The V and J ends lost 6 bases and 3 bases respectively, with 14 bases between them. Germline V gene sequence: CDR1 SNHLY, CDR2 FYNNEI. The CDR3 runs to 14 residues. The variable domain in full, completed from reference TRBV2 and TRBJ1-1, reads EPEVTQTPSHQVTQMGQEVILRCVPISNHLYFYWYRQILGQKVEFLVSFYNNEISEKSEIFDDQFSVERPDGSNFTLKIRSTKLEDSAMYFCASSLQGKDTEAFFGQGTRLTVV.